This TCR beta chain was captured in a study of metastatic and nonmetastatic thyroid tumors. Patients underwent thyroid surgery, and none had received any treatment before it. Original analysis: It was from CDR3 differences across clinicopathological groups that a distant-metastasis classifier for papillary thyroid cancer was built. TCRdb re-clonotyped the PCR reads through MiXCR. The V and J calls reflect TCRdb's pipeline rather than the authors' work. This sample has approximately 8,000 clones, with 28% found just once. A few counts support this clone. This sequence was found in a male donor with papillary thyroid cancer or a benign thyroid nodule (not recorded which). Some clones in this sample may be carry-over from other donors' samples. Sequencing was done on a sample of tumor tissue.

The CDR3 spells CASSPVGPYNEQFF. In nucleotides, the CDR3 is TGTGCCAGCAGTCCAGTGGGCCCCTACAATGAGCAGTTCTTC. V and J are TRBV12-3 or TRBV12-4 and TRBJ2-1; D unresolved. Trimming shortened V by 5 bases and J by 2 bases, and 10 bases separated the two germline ends. CDR3 length equals 14 residues.